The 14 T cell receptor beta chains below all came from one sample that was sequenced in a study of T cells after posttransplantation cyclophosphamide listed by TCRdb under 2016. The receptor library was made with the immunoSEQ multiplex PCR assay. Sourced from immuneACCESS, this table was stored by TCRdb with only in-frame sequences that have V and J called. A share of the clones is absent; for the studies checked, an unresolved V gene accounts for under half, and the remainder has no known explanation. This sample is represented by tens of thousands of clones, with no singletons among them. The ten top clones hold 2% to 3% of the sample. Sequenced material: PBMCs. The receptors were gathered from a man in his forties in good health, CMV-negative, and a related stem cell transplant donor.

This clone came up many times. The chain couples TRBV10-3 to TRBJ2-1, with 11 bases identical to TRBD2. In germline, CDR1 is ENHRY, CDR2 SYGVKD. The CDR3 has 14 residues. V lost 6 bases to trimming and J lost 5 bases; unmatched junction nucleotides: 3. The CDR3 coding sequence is TGTGCCATCAGGACGACTAGCGGGGACAATGAGCAGTTCTTC. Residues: CAIRTTSGDNEQFF.

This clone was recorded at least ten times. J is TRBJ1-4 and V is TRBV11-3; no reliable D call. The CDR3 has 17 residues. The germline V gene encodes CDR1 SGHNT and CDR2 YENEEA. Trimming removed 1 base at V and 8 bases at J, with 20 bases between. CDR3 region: CASSLGVLWGVWEKLFF. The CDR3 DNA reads TGTGCCAGCAGCTTAGGAGTTTTGTGGGGAGTTTGGGAAAAACTGTTTTTT.

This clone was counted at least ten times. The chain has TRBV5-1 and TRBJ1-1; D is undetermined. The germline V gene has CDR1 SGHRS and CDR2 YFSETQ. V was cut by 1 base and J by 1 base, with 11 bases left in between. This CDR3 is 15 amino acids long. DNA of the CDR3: TGCGCCAGCAGCTTGCTGGGAGGATCGAACACTGAAGCTTTCTTT. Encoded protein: CASSLLGGSNTEAFF. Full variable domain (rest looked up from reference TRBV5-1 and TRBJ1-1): KAGVTQTPRYLIKTRGQQVTLSCSPISGHRSVSWYQQTPGQGLQFLFEYFSETQRNKGNFPGRFSGRQFSNSRSEMNVSTLELGDSALYLCASSLLGGSNTEAFFGQGTRLTVV.

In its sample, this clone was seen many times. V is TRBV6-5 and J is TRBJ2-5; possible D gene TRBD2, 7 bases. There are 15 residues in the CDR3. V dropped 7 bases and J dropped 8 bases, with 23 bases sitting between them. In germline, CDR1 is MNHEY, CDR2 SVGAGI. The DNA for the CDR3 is TGTGCCAGCACTCTTCTGGCGGGGGCTTTAGGTACCCAGTACTTC. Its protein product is CASTLLAGALGTQYF.

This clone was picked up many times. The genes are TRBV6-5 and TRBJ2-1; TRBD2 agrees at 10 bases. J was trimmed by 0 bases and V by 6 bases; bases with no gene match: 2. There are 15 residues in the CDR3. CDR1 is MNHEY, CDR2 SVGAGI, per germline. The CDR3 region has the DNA TGTGCCAGCAGCCCTAGCGGGAGCTCCTACAATGAGCAGTTCTTC. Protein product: CASSPSGSSYNEQFF.

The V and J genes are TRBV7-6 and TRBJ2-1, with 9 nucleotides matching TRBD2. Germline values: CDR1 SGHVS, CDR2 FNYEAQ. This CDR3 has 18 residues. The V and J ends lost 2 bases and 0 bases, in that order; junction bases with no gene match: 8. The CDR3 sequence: CASSLSAGGPSSYNEQFF. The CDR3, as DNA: TGTGCCAGCAGCTTATCAGCGGGGGGTCCGAGCTCCTACAATGAGCAGTTCTTC.

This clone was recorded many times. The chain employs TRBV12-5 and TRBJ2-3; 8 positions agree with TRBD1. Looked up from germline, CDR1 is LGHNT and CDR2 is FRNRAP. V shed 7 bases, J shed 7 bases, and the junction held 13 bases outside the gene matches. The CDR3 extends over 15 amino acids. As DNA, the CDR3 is TGTGCTAGTGATCCCGGACAGGGCGTCCATTATACGCAGTATTTT. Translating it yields CASDPGQGVHYTQYF.

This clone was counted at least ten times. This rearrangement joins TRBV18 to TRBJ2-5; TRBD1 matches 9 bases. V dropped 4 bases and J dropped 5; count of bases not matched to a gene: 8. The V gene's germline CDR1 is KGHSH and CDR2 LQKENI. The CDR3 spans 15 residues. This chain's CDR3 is CASSRSGQGGETQYF. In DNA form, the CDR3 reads TGTGCCAGCTCACGATCGGGACAGGGAGGGGAGACCCAGTACTTC.

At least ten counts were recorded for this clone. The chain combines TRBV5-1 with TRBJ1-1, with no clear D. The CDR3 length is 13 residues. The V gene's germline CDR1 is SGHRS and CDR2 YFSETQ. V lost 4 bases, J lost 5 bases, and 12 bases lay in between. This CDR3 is CASSVDGETEAFF. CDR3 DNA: TGCGCCAGCAGCGTAGACGGGGAGACTGAAGCTTTCTTT.

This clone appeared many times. The CDR3 DNA is TGTGCCACCAGCAGAGATCTTTCGGGGGGAGAGCAGTACGTC. The encoded protein is CATSRDLSGGEQYV. The chain recombines TRBV15 with TRBJ2-7; the match to TRBD2 covers 7 bases. The V gene end was trimmed by 0 bases and the J gene end by 7 bases; junction bases not matched to a gene: 6. This CDR3 has 14 amino acids. CDR1 is LNHNV, CDR2 YYDKDF, per germline (reference sequence).

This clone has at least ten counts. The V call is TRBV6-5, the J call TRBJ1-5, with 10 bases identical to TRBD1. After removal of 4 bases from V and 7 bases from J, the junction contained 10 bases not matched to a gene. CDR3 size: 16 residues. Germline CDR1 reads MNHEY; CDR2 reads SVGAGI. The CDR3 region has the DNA TGTGCCAGCAGTTCCCACGGGACAGGGGCTGGGCAGCCCCAGCATTTT. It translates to CASSSHGTGAGQPQHF.

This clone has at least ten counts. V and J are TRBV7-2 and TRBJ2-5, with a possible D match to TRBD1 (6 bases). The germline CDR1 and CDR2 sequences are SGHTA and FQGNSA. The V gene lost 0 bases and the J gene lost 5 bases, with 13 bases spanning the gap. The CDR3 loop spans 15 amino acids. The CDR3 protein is CASSLALGGGETQYF. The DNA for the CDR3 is TGTGCCAGCAGCTTAGCTTTAGGGGGTGGTGAGACCCAGTACTTC.

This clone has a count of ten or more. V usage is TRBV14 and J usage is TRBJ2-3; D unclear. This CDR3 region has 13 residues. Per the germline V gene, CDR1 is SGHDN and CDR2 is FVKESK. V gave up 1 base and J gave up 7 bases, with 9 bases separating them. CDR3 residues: CASSQALENTQYF. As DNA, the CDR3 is TGTGCCAGCAGCCAAGCCTTAGAGAATACGCAGTATTTT.

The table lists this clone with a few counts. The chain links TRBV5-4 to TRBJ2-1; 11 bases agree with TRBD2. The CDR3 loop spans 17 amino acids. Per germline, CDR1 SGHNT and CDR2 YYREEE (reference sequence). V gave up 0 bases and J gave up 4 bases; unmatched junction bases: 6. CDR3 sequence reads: CASSLGPGTSGYNEQFF. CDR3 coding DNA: TGTGCCAGCAGCTTGGGGCCCGGGACTAGCGGTTACAATGAGCAGTTCTTC. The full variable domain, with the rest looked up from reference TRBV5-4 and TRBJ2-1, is ETGVTQSPTHLIKTRGQQVTLRCSSQSGHNTVSWYQQALGQGPQFIFQYYREEENGRGNFPPRFSGLQFPNYSSELNVNALELDDSALYLCASSLGPGTSGYNEQFFGPGTRLTVL.